These 2 T cell receptor beta chains originate from one sample sequenced in a study of patients and donors after allogeneic stem cell transplantation. MiXCR, applied by TCRdb to the RT-PCR reads, yields one record per CDR3 protein. The sample lists about a million distinct CDR3 sequences; about 20% were seen once. The sequenced sample was blood, either unsorted or a sorted T cell fraction (not recorded which). All receptors come from a human donor who was either an allogeneic HSCT recipient or a stem cell or donor lymphocyte infusion donor (not recorded which). It is not recorded whose cells these are; they may come from a transplant donor.

V gene TRBV6-1 combines with J gene TRBJ2-1, with TRBD2 matching over 10 bases. This CDR3 region has 14 residues. J lost 7 bases, V lost 8 bases, and 8 bases had no gene match. Per the germline V gene, CDR1 is MNHNS and CDR2 is SASEGT. CDR3 amino acids: CASQAAGGLNEQFF. CDR3 coding DNA: TGTGCCAGCCAAGCAGCGGGGGGGTTGAATGAGCAGTTCTTC.

This clonotype has only a few counts. The chain has TRBV13 and TRBJ2-7; 10 bases agree with TRBD1. This CDR3 is 16 amino acids long. The ends lost 5 bases at V and 0 bases at J; junction bases unmatched: 7. Looked up from germline, CDR1 is PRHDT and CDR2 is FYEKMQ (reference sequence). CDR3 DNA sequence: TGTGCCAGCAGCACTAGACAGGGGGCCCTCTCCTACGAGCAGTACTTC. Translating it yields CASSTRQGALSYEQYF.